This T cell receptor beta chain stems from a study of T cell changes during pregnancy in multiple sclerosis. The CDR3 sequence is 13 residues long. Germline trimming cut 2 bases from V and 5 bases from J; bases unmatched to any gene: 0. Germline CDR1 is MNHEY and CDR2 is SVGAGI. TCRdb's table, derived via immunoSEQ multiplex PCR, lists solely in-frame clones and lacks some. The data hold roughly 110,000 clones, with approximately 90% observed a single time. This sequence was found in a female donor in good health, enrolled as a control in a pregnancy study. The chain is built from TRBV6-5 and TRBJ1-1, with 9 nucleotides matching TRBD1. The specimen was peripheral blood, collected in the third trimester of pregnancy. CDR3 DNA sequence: TGTGCCAGCAGTTACGGGACAGGGACTGAAGCTTTCTTT. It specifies CASSYGTGTEAFF.